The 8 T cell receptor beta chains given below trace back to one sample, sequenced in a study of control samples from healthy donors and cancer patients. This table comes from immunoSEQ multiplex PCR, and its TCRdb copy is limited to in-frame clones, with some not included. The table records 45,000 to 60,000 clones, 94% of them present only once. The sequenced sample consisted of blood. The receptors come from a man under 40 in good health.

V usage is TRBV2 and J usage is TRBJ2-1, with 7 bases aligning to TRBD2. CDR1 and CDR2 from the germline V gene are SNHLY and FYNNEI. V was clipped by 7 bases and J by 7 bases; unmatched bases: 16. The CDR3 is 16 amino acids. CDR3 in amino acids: CASILSGRATRNEQFF. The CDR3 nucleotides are TGTGCCAGCATCCTCTCGGGGAGGGCCACGAGGAATGAGCAGTTCTTC.

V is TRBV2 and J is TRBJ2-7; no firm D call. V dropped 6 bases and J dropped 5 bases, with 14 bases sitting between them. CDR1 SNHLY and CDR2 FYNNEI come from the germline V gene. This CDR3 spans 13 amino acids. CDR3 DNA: TGTGCCAGCAGCGCCGCTGTCCACCACGAGCAGTACTTC. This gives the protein CASSAAVHHEQYF.

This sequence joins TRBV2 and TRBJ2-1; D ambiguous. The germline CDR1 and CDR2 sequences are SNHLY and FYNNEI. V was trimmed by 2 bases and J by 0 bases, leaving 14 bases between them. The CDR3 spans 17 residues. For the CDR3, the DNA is TGTGCCAGCAGTGAATATGCCGGGTTGTCCTCCTACAATGAGCAGTTCTTC. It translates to CASSEYAGLSSYNEQFF.

For the CDR3, the DNA is TGTGCCAGCACCCTGACAGGGGGCCGCGACGAGCAGTACTTC. This codes for CASTLTGGRDEQYF. The chain uses TRBV6-5 and TRBJ2-7; 10 bases align to TRBD1. From germline, CDR1 is MNHEY and CDR2 SVGAGI. The V and J ends lost 7 bases and 5 bases, in that order; junction bases with no gene match: 8. The CDR3 has 14 amino acids.

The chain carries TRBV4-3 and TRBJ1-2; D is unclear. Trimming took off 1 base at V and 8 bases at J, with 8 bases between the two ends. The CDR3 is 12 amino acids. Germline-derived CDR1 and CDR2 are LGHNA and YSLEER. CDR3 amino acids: CASSQGRRGYTF. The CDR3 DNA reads TGCGCCAGCAGCCAAGGAAGACGAGGCTACACCTTC.

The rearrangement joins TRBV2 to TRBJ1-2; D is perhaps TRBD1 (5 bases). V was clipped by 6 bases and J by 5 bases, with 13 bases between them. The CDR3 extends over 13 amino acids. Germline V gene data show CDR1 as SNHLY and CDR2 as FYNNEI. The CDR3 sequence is CASRSRELYGYTF. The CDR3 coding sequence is TGTGCCAGCAGGAGCAGGGAACTTTATGGCTACACCTTC.

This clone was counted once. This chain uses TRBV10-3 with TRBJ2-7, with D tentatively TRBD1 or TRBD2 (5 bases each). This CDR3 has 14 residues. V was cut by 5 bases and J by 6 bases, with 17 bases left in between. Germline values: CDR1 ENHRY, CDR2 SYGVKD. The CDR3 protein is CAISTGTARAEQYF. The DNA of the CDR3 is TGTGCCATCAGTACCGGGACGGCCCGAGCCGAGCAGTACTTC.

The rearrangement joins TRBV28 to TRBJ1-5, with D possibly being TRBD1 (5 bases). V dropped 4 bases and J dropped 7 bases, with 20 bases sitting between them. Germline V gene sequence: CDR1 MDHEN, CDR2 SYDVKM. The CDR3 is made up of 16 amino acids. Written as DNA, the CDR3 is TGTGCCAGCAGTTCGTTCACGGGGGGGGAGGGCCAGCCCCAGCATTTT. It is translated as CASSSFTGGEGQPQHF.